The 10 T cell receptor beta chains below all came from one sample that was sequenced in a study of blood T cell repertoires in COVID-19. Generated by immunoSEQ multiplex PCR, the TCRdb table keeps only in-frame clones and is missing some. The sample holds more than 95,000 clones, 80% to 95% seen once. The specimen sequenced was peripheral blood. The receptor source for this set is a man aged 50-60 years with COVID-19, enrolled during active disease.

The rearrangement joins TRBV5-8 to TRBJ2-5, with 8 bases matching TRBD2. Germline lookup yields CDR1 SGHTS and CDR2 YDEGEE. Losses at the gene ends were 2 bases for V and 3 bases for J; bases not matched to a gene: 6. CDR3 length: 15 residues. The CDR3 loop is CASSFNPGGKETQYF. DNA for the CDR3: TGTGCCAGCAGCTTTAATCCGGGGGGGAAAGAGACCCAGTACTTC. The full variable domain, in which reference TRBV5-8 and TRBJ2-5 provide the parts outside the CDR3, is EAGVTQSPTHLIKTRGQQATLRCSPISGHTSVYWYQQALGLGLQFLLWYDEGEERNRGNFPPRFSGRQFPNYSSELNVNALELEDSALYLCASSFNPGGKETQYFGPGTRLLVL.

V gene TRBV2 combines with J gene TRBJ2-7, with a tentative D call TRBD1 (5 bases). The length of the CDR3 is 15 residues. Per germline, CDR1 SNHLY and CDR2 FYNNEI. With 2 bases removed from V and 5 bases from J, the gap between germline ends came to 16 bases. The chain's CDR3 is CASSEMRQGGNEQYF. CDR3 DNA: TGTGCCAGCAGTGAAATGCGGCAGGGCGGTAACGAGCAGTACTTC.

The CDR3 protein is CASSTLAGEGTDTQYF. The CDR3 DNA sequence: TGTGCCAGCAGCACGTTAGCGGGTGAAGGCACAGATACGCAGTATTTT. The chain combines TRBV9 with TRBJ2-3; the match to TRBD2 covers 7 bases. With V trimmed by 4 bases and J by 1 base, 9 bases remained unmatched. This CDR3 has 16 amino acids. The germline V gene has CDR1 SGDLS and CDR2 YYNGEE.

The chain employs TRBV28 and TRBJ2-1; 14 nucleotides match TRBD2. Per the germline V gene, CDR1 is MDHEN and CDR2 is SYDVKM. The CDR3 totals 17 residues. J was trimmed by 10 bases and V by 6 bases; bases with no gene match: 14. The CDR3 region has the DNA TGTGCCAGCAGCCCTTACACCGGGACTAGCGGGAGAGAGGAGCAGTTCTTC. Encoded protein: CASSPYTGTSGREEQFF.

The chain links TRBV6-5 to TRBJ1-1; D is ambiguous. CDR3 length: 14 residues. Germline values: CDR1 MNHEY, CDR2 SVGAGI. Trimming removed 0 bases at V and 3 bases at J, with 8 bases between. Written as DNA, the CDR3 is TGTGCCAGCAGTTACTCTCGGGGAGACACTGAAGCTTTCTTT. It specifies CASSYSRGDTEAFF.

This clone appeared a few times. The chain couples TRBV9 to TRBJ2-7, with D possibly being TRBD2 (5 bases). CDR1 and CDR2 from the germline V gene are SGDLS and YYNGEE. V lost 1 base and J lost 5, with 13 bases in between. The CDR3 has 14 residues. The CDR3 spells CASSVSAARNEQYF. DNA of the CDR3: TGTGCCAGCAGCGTATCAGCGGCAAGGAACGAGCAGTACTTC.

The chain carries TRBV29-1 and TRBJ1-1; 8 nucleotides match TRBD1. This CDR3 comprises 11 residues. Germline CDR1 SQVTM, CDR2 ANQGSEA. The V and J ends lost 5 bases and 8 bases, in that order; junction bases with no gene match: 4. In DNA form, the CDR3 reads TGCAGCGTTCCCCAGGGGGCGGAAGCTTTCTTT. This codes for CSVPQGAEAFF.

This chain connects TRBV4-1 to TRBJ2-7; TRBD2 agrees at 12 bases. Trimming took 3 bases from V and 0 from J; bases not matched to a gene: 3. The CDR3 extends over 16 amino acids. From germline, CDR1 is MGHRA and CDR2 YSYEKL. The CDR3 DNA reads TGCGCCAGCAGCCAGGAGACTAGCGGGAGCTCCTACGAGCAGTACGTC. Amino acid sequence: CASSQETSGSSYEQYV.

V is TRBV3-1 (or the pseudogene TRBV3-2) and J is TRBJ1-3; D ambiguous. V gave up 1 base and J gave up 3 bases, with 4 bases separating them. From germline, CDR1 is LGHDT and CDR2 YNNKEL (reference sequence). This CDR3 comprises 13 residues. The CDR3 protein is CASSQGLGNTIYF. CDR3 in DNA: TGTGCCAGCAGCCAAGGACTTGGAAACACCATATATTTT.

CDR3 in DNA: TGTGCCAGCAGCTTTCGGACAGGGGGAACTGAAGCTTTCTTT. Its protein is CASSFRTGGTEAFF. This chain links TRBV27 with TRBJ1-1; TRBD1 agrees at 10 bases. The CDR3 totals 14 residues. The germline V gene has CDR1 MNHEY and CDR2 SMNVEV (reference sequence). The junction had 6 bases not matched to a gene; V was cut back by 6 bases and J by 5 bases.